Below, 19 T cell receptor beta chains from the same sample are listed, as sequenced in a study of blood T cell repertoires in COVID-19. Method: immunoSEQ multiplex PCR; TCRdb's copy keeps in-frame clones and lacks some. The table records fewer than 250,000 clones, just over 90% of them present only once. The sequencing sample was made of peripheral blood. The receptor source for this set is a young man with acute or convalescent COVID-19.

The J gene is TRBJ1-2, the V gene TRBV19; D is undetermined. Trimming removed 3 bases at V and 8 bases at J, with 13 bases between. Germline V gene data show CDR1 as LNHDA and CDR2 as SQIVND (reference sequence). The CDR3 sequence is 13 residues long. The DNA for the CDR3 is TGTGCCAGTAGTATGGAACGGGGTGCGGGCTACACCTTC. Protein product: CASSMERGAGYTF.

The V gene is TRBV28, the J gene TRBJ2-7, with 9 bases lining up with TRBD1. V shed 1 base and J 3 bases; nucleotides not matched to a gene: 4. Germline-derived CDR1 and CDR2 are MDHEN and SYDVKM. The CDR3 is made up of 15 amino acids. The DNA for the CDR3 is TGTGCCAGCAGTTTATCAGGACAGGGGAACTACGAGCAGTACTTC. Its protein is CASSLSGQGNYEQYF. Based on the CDR3 plus reference TRBV28 and TRBJ2-7, the full variable domain is DVKVTQSSRYLVKRTGEKVFLECVQDMDHENMFWYRQDPGLGLRLIYFSYDVKMKEKGDIPEGYSVSREKKERFSLILESASTNQTSMYLCASSLSGQGNYEQYFGPGTRLTVT.

This clone is a singleton in its sample. The chain couples TRBV18 to TRBJ2-5; D is unresolved. With 0 bases removed from V and 5 bases from J, the gap between germline ends came to 13 bases. The germline V gene has CDR1 KGHSH and CDR2 LQKENI. This CDR3 region has 15 residues. The CDR3 DNA follows: TGTGCCAGCTCACCACCGTCTACAGATGGGGAGACCCAGTACTTC. It codes for CASSPPSTDGETQYF.

The chain carries TRBV5-1 and TRBJ2-7; 9 positions agree with TRBD1. Germline V gene lookup returns CDR1 SGHRS and CDR2 YFSETQ. Trimming took 3 bases from V and 1 from J; bases not matched to a gene: 8. The CDR3 consists of 16 residues. The CDR3 DNA reads as TGCGCCAGCAGCTCGAGGGGACAGGGCTTATCCTACGAGCAGTACTTC. Translating it yields CASSSRGQGLSYEQYF.

The chain is built from TRBV6-1 and TRBJ2-7, with TRBD2 as a possible D gene (7 bases). The CDR3 is 15 residues long. Trimming pared 2 bases from V and 3 bases from J, leaving 14 bases between. Per germline, CDR1 MNHNS and CDR2 SASEGT. CDR3 region: CASSEMRGPFYEQYF. For the CDR3, the DNA is TGTGCCAGCAGTGAAATGCGGGGGCCCTTCTACGAGCAGTACTTC.

The chain employs TRBV6-5 and TRBJ2-7; TRBD2 might be the D (6 bases). V gave up 4 bases and J gave up 2 bases, with 9 bases separating them. Germline V lookup: CDR1 MNHEY, CDR2 SVGAGI. This CDR3 has 13 amino acids. The chain's CDR3 is CASSLTSTYEQYF. Written as DNA, the CDR3 is TGTGCCAGCAGTTTGACTAGTACCTACGAGCAGTACTTC.

This rearrangement joins TRBV11-3 to TRBJ1-6; D is undetermined. The CDR3 runs 12 residues. V was pared by 3 bases and J by 8 bases, with 5 bases between. Germline V gives CDR1 SGHNT, CDR2 YENEEA. The CDR3, as DNA: TGTGCCAGCAGCTTTAATCATTCACCCCTCCACTTT. Residues: CASSFNHSPLHF.

CDR3 in amino acids: CASSLQTYTGELFF. DNA for the CDR3: TGTGCCAGCAGTCTACAGACCTACACCGGGGAGCTGTTTTTT. V and J are TRBV2 and TRBJ2-2; D unresolved. The V end lost 5 bases, the J end lost 3 bases, and 10 bases lay between the germline ends. There are 14 residues in the CDR3. Germline V gives CDR1 SNHLY, CDR2 FYNNEI. Variable domain in full (rest from reference TRBV2 and TRBJ2-2): EPEVTQTPSHQVTQMGQEVILRCVPISNHLYFYWYRQILGQKVEFLVSFYNNEISEKSEIFDDQFSVERPDGSNFTLKIRSTKLEDSAMYFCASSLQTYTGELFFGEGSRLTVL.

CDR3 loop: CASSEGAADYGYTF. CDR3 coding DNA: TGTGCCAGCAGTGAAGGGGCAGCGGACTATGGCTACACCTTC. The chain couples TRBV6-1 to TRBJ1-2, with D unclear. The V end lost 1 base, the J end lost 3 bases, and 9 bases lay between the germline ends. CDR3 length: 14 amino acids. Looked up from germline, CDR1 is MNHNS and CDR2 is SASEGT.

The gene calls are TRBV9 and TRBJ2-2, with D unresolved. CDR1 is SGDLS, CDR2 YYNGEE, per germline. The CDR3 has 13 residues. V was clipped by 0 bases and J by 5 bases, with 5 bases between them. The CDR3 DNA reads TGTGCCAGCAGCGTAGTCCGTACCGGGGAGCTGTTTTTT. Its translation is CASSVVRTGELFF.

This chain connects TRBV7-2 to TRBJ2-3; 13 bases align to TRBD2. The ends lost 1 base at V and 2 bases at J; junction bases unmatched: 6. The CDR3 has 18 residues. Looked up from germline, CDR1 is SGHTA and CDR2 is FQGNSA. The CDR3 DNA reads TGTGCCAGCAGCTTAGAAGGACTAGCGGGGGTGATCACAGATACGCAGTATTTT. Its translation: CASSLEGLAGVITDTQYF.

This clone was counted once. V and J are TRBV7-9 and TRBJ1-4, with 9 bases that match TRBD1. The germline gives CDR1 SEHNR, CDR2 FQNEAQ (reference sequence). CDR3 length: 16 residues. V lost 7 bases to trimming and J lost 5 bases; unmatched junction nucleotides: 11. The DNA for the CDR3 is TGTGCCAGCATCCGAGGGTCGGGACAGGGAAATGAAAAACTGTTTTTT. Translated, it gives CASIRGSGQGNEKLFF.

The rearrangement uses TRBV13 and TRBJ2-3, with 11 positions matching TRBD2. The CDR3 spans 15 residues. Germline V gene sequence: CDR1 PRHDT, CDR2 FYEKMQ (reference sequence). The J segment lost 4 bases and the V segment lost 0 bases, leaving 0 bases of the junction unmatched. CDR3 bases: TGTGCCAGCAGCTTAGGACTAGCGGGGGCAGATACGCAGTATTTT. Protein: CASSLGLAGADTQYF.

The J gene is TRBJ2-3, the V gene TRBV7-8; perhaps TRBD1 as D (5 bases). The CDR3 spans 16 residues. V lost 0 bases to trimming and J lost 9 bases, with 19 bases between them. CDR1 and CDR2 from the germline V gene are SGHVS and FQNEAQ. The CDR3 sequence is CASSLAPTLRAQTQYF. The CDR3 coding sequence is TGTGCCAGCAGCTTAGCCCCGACGCTCAGGGCCCAGACGCAGTATTTT. Variable domain in full (rest from reference TRBV7-8 and TRBJ2-3): GAGVSQSPRYKVAKRGQDVALRCDPISGHVSLFWYQQALGQGPEFLTYFQNEAQLDKSGLPSDRFFAERPEGSVSTLKIQRTQQEDSAVYLCASSLAPTLRAQTQYFGPGTRLTVL.

The V and J genes are TRBV28 and TRBJ1-1; 7 nucleotides align to TRBD1. V shed 6 bases, J shed 2 bases, and the junction held 6 bases outside the gene matches. CDR1 is MDHEN, CDR2 SYDVKM, per germline. CDR3 length equals 14 residues. The DNA for the CDR3 is TGTGCCAGCAGATCGGGACAGATTAACACTGAAGCTTTCTTT. Translation: CASRSGQINTEAFF.

The V gene is TRBV6-5, the J gene TRBJ1-6; no clear D gene. V lost 7 bases and J 0 bases, leaving 4 bases between the germline ends. Germline CDR1 reads MNHEY; CDR2 reads SVGAGI. The CDR3 runs 13 residues. The CDR3, as DNA: TGTGCCAGCACGGGCTCCTATAATTCACCCCTCCACTTT. Translating it yields CASTGSYNSPLHF.

The chain employs TRBV2 and TRBJ1-1; 7 positions match TRBD1. Germline V gene sequence: CDR1 SNHLY, CDR2 FYNNEI. After removal of 6 bases from V and 0 bases from J, the junction contained 7 bases not matched to a gene. CDR3 length equals 15 residues. The CDR3 nucleotides read TGTGCCAGCAGCCCAAGGGGGCAAATGAACACTGAAGCTTTCTTT. Translating gives CASSPRGQMNTEAFF.

The chain recombines TRBV6-5 with TRBJ1-1, with D uncertain. The V and J ends lost 5 bases and 3 bases respectively, with 16 bases between them. The CDR3 has 15 amino acids. Germline CDR1 MNHEY, CDR2 SVGAGI. Here the CDR3 DNA reads TGTGCCAGCAGTCCTCTTTACCAAAGCGACACTGAAGCTTTCTTT. Protein product: CASSPLYQSDTEAFF.

The chain is built from TRBV19 and TRBJ2-1; 11 bases fit TRBD2. V lost 4 bases and J lost 6; bases outside the gene matches: 14. The CDR3 length is 18 residues. CDR1 LNHDA and CDR2 SQIVND come from the germline V gene (reference sequence). The CDR3 is CASSTRPDIGTSGNEQFF. The CDR3 DNA reads as TGTGCCAGTAGTACCCGCCCCGACATCGGGACTAGCGGCAATGAGCAGTTCTTC.